Listed here are 5 T cell receptor beta chains from one sample, sequenced in a study of cytomegalovirus exposure and HLA in healthy donors. The PCR had 60 Vbeta and 13 Jbeta primers. TCRdb's copy holds only in-frame clones and misses some; the assay was immunoSEQ multiplex PCR. The table has 270,000 or so clones, about 93% seen once. The sequenced material came from PBMCs. These receptors came from a girl aged 2-10 years in good health and CMV-seronegative.

The V gene is TRBV7-9, the J gene TRBJ2-3; TRBD1 aligns across 8 bases. V was pared by 2 bases and J by 2 bases, with 6 bases of the junction left unmatched. The V gene's germline CDR1 is SEHNR and CDR2 FQNEAQ (reference sequence). The CDR3 is 16 amino acids. The CDR3 region is CASSLKQGVTTDTQYF. The CDR3 nucleotides are TGTGCCAGCAGCTTAAAACAGGGGGTGACCACAGATACGCAGTATTTT. The whole variable domain, remainder taken from reference TRBV7-9 and TRBJ2-3, is DTGVSQNPRHKITKRGQNVTFRCDPISEHNRLYWYRQTLGQGPEFLTYFQNEAQLEKSRLLSDRFSAERPKGSFSTLEIQRTEQGDSAMYLCASSLKQGVTTDTQYFGPGTRLTVL.

The chain carries TRBV9 and TRBJ2-5; 7 bases align to TRBD2. Germline V lookup: CDR1 SGDLS, CDR2 YYNGEE. V lost 2 bases, J lost 9 bases, and 19 bases stayed unmatched. The CDR3 loop spans 17 amino acids. The CDR3 region has the DNA TGTGCCAGCAGCGTCGTTGGTTGTTGGGCGGGACTACACCCCCAGTACTTC. Amino acid sequence: CASSVVGCWAGLHPQYF.

This chain joins TRBV7-6 and TRBJ2-7; possibly TRBD2 for D (7 bases). This CDR3 has 14 amino acids. Trimming left V 2 bases short and J 5 bases short, with 13 bases between. In germline, CDR1 is SGHVS, CDR2 FNYEAQ. The CDR3 DNA is TGTGCCAGCAGCTTAACCGGGGGGCGGGACGAGCAGTACTTC. Translating it yields CASSLTGGRDEQYF.

This sequence joins TRBV7-9 and TRBJ2-1; D ambiguous. CDR1 is SEHNR, CDR2 FQNEAQ, per germline (reference sequence). CDR3 size: 12 residues. V gave up 0 bases and J gave up 8 bases, with 5 bases separating them. CDR3 coding DNA: TGTGCCAGCAGCTTAGCCCTTTATGAGCAGTTCTTC. Its protein is CASSLALYEQFF.

The rearrangement links TRBV5-4 to TRBJ1-1, with a tentative D call TRBD1 (5 bases). In germline, CDR1 is SGHNT, CDR2 YYREEE (reference sequence). V gave up 4 bases and J gave up 1 base, with 14 bases separating them. This CDR3 has 15 residues. CDR3 nucleotide sequence: TGTGCCAGCAGCACCCCCCCGGGGGGGAACACTGAAGCTTTCTTT. The encoded protein is CASSTPPGGNTEAFF.